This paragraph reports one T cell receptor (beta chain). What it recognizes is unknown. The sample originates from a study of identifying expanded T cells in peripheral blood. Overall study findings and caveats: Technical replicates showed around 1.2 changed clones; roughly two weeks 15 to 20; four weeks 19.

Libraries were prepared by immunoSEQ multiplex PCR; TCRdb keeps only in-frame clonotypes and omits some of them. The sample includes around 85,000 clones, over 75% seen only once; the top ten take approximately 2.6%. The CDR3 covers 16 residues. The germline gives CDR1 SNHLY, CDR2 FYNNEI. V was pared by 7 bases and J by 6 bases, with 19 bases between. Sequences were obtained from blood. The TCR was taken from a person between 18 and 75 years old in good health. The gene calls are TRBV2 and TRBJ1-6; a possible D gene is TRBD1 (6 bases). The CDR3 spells CASNRRSAGANSPLHF. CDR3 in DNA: TGTGCCAGCAACCGTCGTTCGGCAGGGGCTAATTCACCCCTCCACTTT.